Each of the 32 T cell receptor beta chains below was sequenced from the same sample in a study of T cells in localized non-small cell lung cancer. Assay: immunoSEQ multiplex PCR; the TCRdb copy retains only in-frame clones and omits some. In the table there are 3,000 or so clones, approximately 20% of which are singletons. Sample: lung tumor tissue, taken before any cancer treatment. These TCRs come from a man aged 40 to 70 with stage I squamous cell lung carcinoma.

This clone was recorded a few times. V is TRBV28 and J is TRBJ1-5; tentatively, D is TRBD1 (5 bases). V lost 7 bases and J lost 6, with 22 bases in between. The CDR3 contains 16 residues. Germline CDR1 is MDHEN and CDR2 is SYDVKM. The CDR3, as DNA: TGTGCCAGCACCGTTCCCTTCGCAGGGTACAGTCAGCCCCAGCATTTT. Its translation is CASTVPFAGYSQPQHF.

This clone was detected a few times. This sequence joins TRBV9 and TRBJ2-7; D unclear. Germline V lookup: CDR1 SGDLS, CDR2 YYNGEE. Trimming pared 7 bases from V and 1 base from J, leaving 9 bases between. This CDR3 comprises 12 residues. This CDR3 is CASGPISYEQYF. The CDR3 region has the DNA TGTGCCAGCGGGCCTATATCCTACGAGCAGTACTTC.

The CDR3 spells CASRGDRDWTPLHF. As DNA, the CDR3 is TGTGCCAGCAGGGGGGACAGGGATTGGACACCCCTCCACTTT. The chain recombines TRBV28 with TRBJ1-6; 9 nucleotides match TRBD1. Germline-derived CDR1 and CDR2 are MDHEN and SYDVKM. There are 14 residues in the CDR3. The trim removed 6 bases at V and 11 bases at J, leaving 8 bases unmatched. The full variable domain, its missing parts supplied by reference TRBV28 and TRBJ1-6, is DVKVTQSSRYLVKRTGEKVFLECVQDMDHENMFWYRQDPGLGLRLIYFSYDVKMKEKGDIPEGYSVSREKKERFSLILESASTNQTSMYLCASRGDRDWTPLHFGNGTRLTVT.

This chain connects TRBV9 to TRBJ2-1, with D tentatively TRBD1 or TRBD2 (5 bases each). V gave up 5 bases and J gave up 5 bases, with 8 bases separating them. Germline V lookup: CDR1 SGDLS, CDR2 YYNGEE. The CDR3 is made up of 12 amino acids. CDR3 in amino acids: CASSGGNNEQFF. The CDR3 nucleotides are TGTGCCAGCAGTGGGGGAAACAATGAGCAGTTCTTC.

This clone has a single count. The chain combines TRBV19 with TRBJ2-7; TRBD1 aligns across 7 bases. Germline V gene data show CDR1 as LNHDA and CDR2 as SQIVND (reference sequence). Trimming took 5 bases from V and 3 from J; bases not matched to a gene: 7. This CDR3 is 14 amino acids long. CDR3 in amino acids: CASSARDRLYEQYF. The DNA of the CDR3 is TGTGCCAGTAGTGCCCGGGACAGACTCTACGAGCAGTACTTC.

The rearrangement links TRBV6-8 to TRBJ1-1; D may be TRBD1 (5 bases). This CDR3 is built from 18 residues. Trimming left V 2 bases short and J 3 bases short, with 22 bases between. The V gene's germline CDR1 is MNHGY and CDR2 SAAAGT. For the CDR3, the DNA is TGTGCCAGCAGTTACCGCCATCCAGGGCTACGGTCCGACACTGAAGCTTTCTTT. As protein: CASSYRHPGLRSDTEAFF.

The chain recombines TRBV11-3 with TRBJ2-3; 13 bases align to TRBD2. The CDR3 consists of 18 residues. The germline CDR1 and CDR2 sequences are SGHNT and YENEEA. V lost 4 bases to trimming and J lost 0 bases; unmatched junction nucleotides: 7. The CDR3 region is CASSSRGLAGHSTDTQYF. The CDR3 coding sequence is TGTGCCAGCAGCTCACGGGGACTAGCGGGGCATAGCACAGATACGCAGTATTTT.

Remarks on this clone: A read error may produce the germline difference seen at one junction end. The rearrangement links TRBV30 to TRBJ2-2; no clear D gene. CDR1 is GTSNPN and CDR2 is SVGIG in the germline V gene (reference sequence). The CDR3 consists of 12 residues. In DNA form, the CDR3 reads TGTGCCTGGAATAGGAACCCCGGGGAGCTGTTTTTT. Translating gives CAWNRNPGELFF. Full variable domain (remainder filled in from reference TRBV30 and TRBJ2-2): SQTIHQWPATLVQPVGSPLSLECTVEGTSNPNLYWYRQAAGRGLQLLFYSVGIGQISSEVPQNLSASRPQDRQFILSSKKLLLSDSGFYLCAWNRNPGELFFGEGSRLTVL.

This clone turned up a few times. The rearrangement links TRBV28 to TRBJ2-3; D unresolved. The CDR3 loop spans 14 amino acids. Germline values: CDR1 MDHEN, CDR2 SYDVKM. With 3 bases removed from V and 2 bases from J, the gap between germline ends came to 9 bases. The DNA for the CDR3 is TGTGCCAGCAGTTTTTCAGGTACCACAGATACGCAGTATTTT. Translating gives CASSFSGTTDTQYF.

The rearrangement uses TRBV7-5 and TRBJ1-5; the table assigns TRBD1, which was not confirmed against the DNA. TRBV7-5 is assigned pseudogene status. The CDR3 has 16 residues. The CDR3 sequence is CASSSNRGRSNQPQHF. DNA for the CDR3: TGTGCCAGCAGCTCAAACAGGGGTAGGAGCAATCAGCCCCAGCATTTT.

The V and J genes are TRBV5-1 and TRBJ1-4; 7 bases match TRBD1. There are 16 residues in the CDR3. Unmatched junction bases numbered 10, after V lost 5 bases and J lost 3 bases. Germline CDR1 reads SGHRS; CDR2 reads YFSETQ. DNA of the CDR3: TGCGCCAGCAGTCGGGACAGCGCACGGGCTAATGAAAAACTGTTTTTT. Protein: CASSRDSARANEKLFF.

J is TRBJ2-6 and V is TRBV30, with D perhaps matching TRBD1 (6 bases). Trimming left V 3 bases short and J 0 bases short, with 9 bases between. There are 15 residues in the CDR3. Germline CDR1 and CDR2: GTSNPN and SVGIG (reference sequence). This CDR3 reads CAWSGTSSGANVLTF. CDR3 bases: TGTGCCTGGAGCGGGACATCCTCTGGGGCCAACGTCCTGACTTTC.

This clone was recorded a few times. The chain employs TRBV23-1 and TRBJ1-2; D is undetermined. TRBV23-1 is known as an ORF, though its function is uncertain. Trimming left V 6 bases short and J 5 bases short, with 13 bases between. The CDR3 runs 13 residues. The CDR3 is CASSEDGEYGYTF. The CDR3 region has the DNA TGCGCCAGCAGCGAAGACGGAGAGTATGGCTACACCTTC.

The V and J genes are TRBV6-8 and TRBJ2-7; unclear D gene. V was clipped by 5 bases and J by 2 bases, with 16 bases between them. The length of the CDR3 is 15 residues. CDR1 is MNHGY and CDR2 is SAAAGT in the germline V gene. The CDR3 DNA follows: TGTGCCAGCAGTGGAGTCTCCCTTCTGACCTACGAGCAGTACTTC. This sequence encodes CASSGVSLLTYEQYF.

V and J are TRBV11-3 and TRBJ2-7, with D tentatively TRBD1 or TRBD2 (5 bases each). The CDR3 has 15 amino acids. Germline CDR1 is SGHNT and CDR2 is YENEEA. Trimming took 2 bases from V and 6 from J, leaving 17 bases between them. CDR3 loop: CASSLQGTGKAEQYF. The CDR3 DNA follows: TGTGCCAGCAGCTTACAAGGGACCGGGAAGGCCGAGCAGTACTTC.

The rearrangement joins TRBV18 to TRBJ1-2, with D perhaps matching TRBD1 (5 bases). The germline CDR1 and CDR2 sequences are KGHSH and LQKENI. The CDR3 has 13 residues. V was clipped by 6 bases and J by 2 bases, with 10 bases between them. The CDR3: CASSGTVNYGYTF. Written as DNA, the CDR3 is TGTGCCAGCTCGGGGACTGTGAACTATGGCTACACCTTC.

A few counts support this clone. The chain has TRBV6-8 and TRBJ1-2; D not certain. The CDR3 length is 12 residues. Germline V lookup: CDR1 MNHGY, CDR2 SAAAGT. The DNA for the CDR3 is TGTGGGGCAGGATTACAGAACTATGGCTACACCTTC. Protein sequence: CGAGLQNYGYTF.

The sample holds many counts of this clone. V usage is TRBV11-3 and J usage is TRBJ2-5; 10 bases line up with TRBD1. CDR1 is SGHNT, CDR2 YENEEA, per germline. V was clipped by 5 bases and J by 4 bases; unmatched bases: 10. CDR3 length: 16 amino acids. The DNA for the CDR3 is TGTGCCAGCAGCCCAAACGGACAGGGGGTAGGAGAGACCCAGTACTTC. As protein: CASSPNGQGVGETQYF. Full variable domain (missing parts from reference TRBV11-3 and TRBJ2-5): EAGVVQSPRYKIIEKKQPVAFWCNPISGHNTLYWYLQNLGQGPELLIRYENEEAVDDSQLPKDRFSAERLKGVDSTLKIQPAELGDSAVYLCASSPNGQGVGETQYFGPGTRLLVL.

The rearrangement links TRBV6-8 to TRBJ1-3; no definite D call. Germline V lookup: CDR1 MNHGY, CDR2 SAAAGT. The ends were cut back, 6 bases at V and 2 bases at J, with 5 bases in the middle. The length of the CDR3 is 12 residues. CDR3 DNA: TGTGCCAGCAGGGGAGCTGGAAACACCATATATTTT. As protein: CASRGAGNTIYF.

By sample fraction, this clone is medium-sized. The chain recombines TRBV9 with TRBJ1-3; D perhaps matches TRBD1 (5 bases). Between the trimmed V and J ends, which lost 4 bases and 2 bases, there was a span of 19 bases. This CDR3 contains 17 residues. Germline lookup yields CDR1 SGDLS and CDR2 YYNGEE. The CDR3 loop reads CASSPTMRGEAGNTIYF. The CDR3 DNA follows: TGTGCCAGCAGCCCCACCATGAGGGGAGAAGCTGGAAACACCATATATTTT.

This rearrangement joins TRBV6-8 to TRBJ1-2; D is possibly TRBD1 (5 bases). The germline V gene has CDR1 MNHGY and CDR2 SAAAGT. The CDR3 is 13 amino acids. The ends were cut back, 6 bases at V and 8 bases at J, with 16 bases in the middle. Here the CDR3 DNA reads TGTGCCAGCAGACCCGGGACGCAAAAGGGCTACACCTTC. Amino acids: CASRPGTQKGYTF.

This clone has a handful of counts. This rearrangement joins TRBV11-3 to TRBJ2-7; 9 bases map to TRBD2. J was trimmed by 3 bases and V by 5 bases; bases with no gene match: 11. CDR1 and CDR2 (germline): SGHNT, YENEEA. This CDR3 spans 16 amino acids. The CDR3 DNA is TGTGCCAGCAGCATCGCGGGGGGGATGGAGATCTACGAGCAGTACTTC. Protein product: CASSIAGGMEIYEQYF.

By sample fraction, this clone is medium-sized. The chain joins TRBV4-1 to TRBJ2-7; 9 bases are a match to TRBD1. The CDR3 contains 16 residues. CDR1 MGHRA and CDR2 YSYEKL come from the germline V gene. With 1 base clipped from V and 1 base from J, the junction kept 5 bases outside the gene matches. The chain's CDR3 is CASSQVATGGSYEQYF. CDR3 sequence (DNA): TGCGCCAGCAGCCAAGTGGCGACAGGGGGATCCTACGAGCAGTACTTC.

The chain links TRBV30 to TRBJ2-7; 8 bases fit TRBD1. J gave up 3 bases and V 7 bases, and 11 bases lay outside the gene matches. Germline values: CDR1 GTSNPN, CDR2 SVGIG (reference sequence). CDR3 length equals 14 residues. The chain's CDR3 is CALDRAAYSYEQYF. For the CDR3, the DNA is TGTGCCTTGGACAGGGCGGCTTACAGCTACGAGCAGTACTTC.

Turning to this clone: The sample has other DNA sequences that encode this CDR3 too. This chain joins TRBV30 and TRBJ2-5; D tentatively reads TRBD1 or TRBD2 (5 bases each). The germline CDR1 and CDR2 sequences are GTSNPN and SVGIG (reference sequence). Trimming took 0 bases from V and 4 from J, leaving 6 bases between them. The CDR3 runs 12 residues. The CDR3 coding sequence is TGTGCCTGGAGTGTTGGGGGAGAGACCCAGTACTTC. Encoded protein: CAWSVGGETQYF.

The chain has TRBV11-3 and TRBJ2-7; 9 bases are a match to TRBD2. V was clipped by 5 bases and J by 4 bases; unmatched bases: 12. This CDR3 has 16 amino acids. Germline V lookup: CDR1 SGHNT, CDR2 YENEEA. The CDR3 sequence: CASSINLAGSVYEQYF. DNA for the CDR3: TGTGCCAGCAGCATCAATCTAGCGGGGTCAGTTTACGAGCAGTACTTC.

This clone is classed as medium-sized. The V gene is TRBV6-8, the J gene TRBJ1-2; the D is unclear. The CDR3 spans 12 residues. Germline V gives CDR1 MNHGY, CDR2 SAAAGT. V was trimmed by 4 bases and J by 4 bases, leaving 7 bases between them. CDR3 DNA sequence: TGTGCCAGCAGTTCTACGGTCTATGGCTACACCTTC. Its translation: CASSSTVYGYTF.

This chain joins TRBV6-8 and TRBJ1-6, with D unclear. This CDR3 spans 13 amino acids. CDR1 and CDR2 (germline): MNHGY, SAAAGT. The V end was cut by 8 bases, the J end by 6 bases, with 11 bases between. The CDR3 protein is CASCADSNSPLHF. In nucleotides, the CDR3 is TGTGCCAGCTGTGCTGATTCTAATTCACCCCTCCACTTT.

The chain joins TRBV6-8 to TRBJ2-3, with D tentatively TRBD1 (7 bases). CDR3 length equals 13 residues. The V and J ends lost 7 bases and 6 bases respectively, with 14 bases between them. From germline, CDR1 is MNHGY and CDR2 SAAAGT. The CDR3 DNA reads TGTGCCAGCATGCAGGGGGGCGTGGATACGCAGTATTTT. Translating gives CASMQGGVDTQYF.

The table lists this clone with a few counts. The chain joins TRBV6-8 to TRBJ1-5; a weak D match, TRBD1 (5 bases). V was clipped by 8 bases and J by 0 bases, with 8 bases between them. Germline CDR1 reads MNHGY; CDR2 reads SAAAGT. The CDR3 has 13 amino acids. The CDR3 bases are TGTGCCAGCGGGGCGGTTAGCAATCAGCCCCAGCATTTT. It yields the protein CASGAVSNQPQHF.

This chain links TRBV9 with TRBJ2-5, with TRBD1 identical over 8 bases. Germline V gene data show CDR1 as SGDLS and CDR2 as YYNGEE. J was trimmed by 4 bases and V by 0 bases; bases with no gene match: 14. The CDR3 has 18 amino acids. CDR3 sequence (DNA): TGTGCCAGCAGCGTAGGGCCACATTTTAGACAGGGGACAGAGACCCAGTACTTC. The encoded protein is CASSVGPHFRQGTETQYF.

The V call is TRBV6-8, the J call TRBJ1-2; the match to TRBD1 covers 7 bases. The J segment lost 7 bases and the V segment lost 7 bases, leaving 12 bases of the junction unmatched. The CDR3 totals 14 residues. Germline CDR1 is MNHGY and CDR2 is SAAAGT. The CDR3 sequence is CASTDRRQGGGYTF. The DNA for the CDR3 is TGTGCCAGCACCGACCGCAGACAGGGCGGTGGCTACACCTTC.